This T cell receptor beta chain appears in the sequencing data of a study of lymphopenia after photon versus proton radiotherapy (dated by TCRdb to about 2019). About the investigation overall: The immunological effects of photon versus proton radiation therapy were compared in patients with gastrointestinal tumors who developed high-grade lymphopenia. The 20 or so patients in the cohort had gastrointestinal tumors, were treated with either photon or proton therapy, and subsequently developed lymphopenia. The study was designed to characterize how the impact on the immune system differs between the two radiation modalities.

Points the paper makes about the study in general: Among patients across the cohort who died, overall survival time showed an inverse correlation with a larger post-nadir drop in TCR diversity. During treatment, patients who received photon therapy lost naive T cells and TCR diversity and gained effector/memory populations, whereas patients who received proton therapy remained relatively stable. The authors looked at the survival association only in patients who died, and they framed better survival with proton therapy as a possibility rather than a demonstrated result. After the lymphocyte count nadir, photon-treated repertoires showed oligoclonal expansion, especially of CD8+ Temra cells, which drove the drop in diversity.

As regards this clone: Its antigen remains unidentified. No base quality information exists; no much larger clone differs at one position.

Libraries were constructed by the immunoSEQ multiplex PCR assay. T cell repertoires were profiled with deep sequencing of rearranged TCR beta loci together with multiparametric flow cytometry. TCRdb took this table from immuneACCESS and kept in-frame rearrangements with V and J called. Such tables lack part of the clones; where checked against another copy, unresolved V genes explain under half of the gap, and the rest is unexplained. This sample has around 24,000 clones in its table, and more than 70% of those were observed once. 5% to 5.5% of the sample lies in the top ten. The source was peripheral blood, collected from a patient treated with photon-based radiotherapy. This TCR derives from a man between 25 and 39 years old with gastric cancer.

CDR3 loop: CATSRLDTVNTEAFF. The sequenced DNA is TGTGCCACCAGCAGATTGGACACCGTGAACACTGAAGCTTTCTTT. The chain is assembled from TRBV15 and TRBJ1-1; TRBD1 is perhaps the D gene, given 5 matching bases. V is reduced by 2 bases and J by 0 bases, leaving a spacing of 10 bases between them. From a lookup of the germline V gene (reference sequence), CDR1 and CDR2 are LNHNV and YYDKDF. The CDR3 has 15 amino acids, counting the end cysteine and phenylalanine. The CDR3 DNA has 45 bases and is translated from base 1.